This passage covers 7 T cell receptor beta chains from one sample sequenced in a study of T cell changes during pregnancy in multiple sclerosis. Some clones are missing from TCRdb's copy, which holds only in-frame ones; the method was immunoSEQ multiplex PCR. Here the sample spans approximately 89,000 clones, over 85% being singletons. The material sequenced was peripheral blood, taken after pregnancy. The receptors originated from a female donor in good health, enrolled as a control in a pregnancy study.

The V gene is TRBV11-3, the J gene TRBJ2-7; 11 bases line up with TRBD2. The CDR3 sequence is 14 residues long. The trim removed 5 bases at V and 6 bases at J, leaving 6 bases unmatched. CDR1 is SGHNT and CDR2 is YENEEA in the germline V gene. The CDR3 loop is CASSPTSGSLEQYF. CDR3 coding DNA: TGTGCCAGCAGCCCTACTAGCGGGAGTCTCGAGCAGTACTTC.

The rearrangement uses TRBV28 and TRBJ2-7; 7 nucleotides match TRBD2. Trimming took 8 bases from V and 0 from J; bases not matched to a gene: 10. CDR3 length: 15 residues. Germline V gene data show CDR1 as MDHEN and CDR2 as SYDVKM. CDR3 sequence (DNA): TGTGCCAGCTCCTCCCCCAAGCGGGGCTCCTACGAGCAGTACTTC. Its protein product is CASSSPKRGSYEQYF.

CDR3 protein: CAIRNSRDSFSYEQYF. In DNA, the CDR3 is TGTGCCATCAGGAACAGCCGGGACAGTTTCTCCTACGAGCAGTACTTC. J is TRBJ2-7 and V is TRBV10-3; 7 bases match TRBD1. The V segment lost 6 bases and the J segment 0 bases; nucleotides outside the gene matches: 11. Germline V lookup: CDR1 ENHRY, CDR2 SYGVKD. The CDR3 sequence is 16 residues long.

The CDR3 coding sequence is TGTGCCAGCAGTGAGGCGGGAGGGCCGGGTGAGCAGTTCTTC. As protein: CASSEAGGPGEQFF. The chain combines TRBV2 with TRBJ2-1; 9 positions agree with TRBD2. CDR3 length equals 14 residues. Per the germline V gene, CDR1 is SNHLY and CDR2 is FYNNEI. V was clipped by 3 bases and J by 9 bases; unmatched bases: 6.

This chain joins TRBV28 and TRBJ2-3; 8 bases are a match to TRBD2. V lost 3 bases to trimming and J lost 3 bases; unmatched junction nucleotides: 11. The length of the CDR3 is 17 residues. Germline values: CDR1 MDHEN, CDR2 SYDVKM. Here the CDR3 DNA reads TGTGCCAGCAGTTTCTGCCTCGGGTGCGGGAGGACAGATACGCAGTATTTT. Translating gives CASSFCLGCGRTDTQYF.

The chain recombines TRBV10-3 with TRBJ2-2; 9 bases map to TRBD2. Trimming removed 8 bases from V and 3 bases from J; junction bases left unmatched: 4. Germline loops: CDR1 ENHRY, CDR2 SYGVKD. The CDR3 sequence is 14 residues long. CDR3 sequence reads: CAIRLAEDTGELFF. In nucleotides, the CDR3 is TGTGCCATCCGACTAGCGGAGGACACCGGGGAGCTGTTTTTT.

The chain is built from TRBV9 and TRBJ2-1; D is undetermined. CDR3 length: 15 residues. V lost 7 bases to trimming and J lost 0 bases, with 14 bases between them. Germline lookup yields CDR1 SGDLS and CDR2 YYNGEE. This CDR3 is CASAVDLSSYNEQFF. Written as DNA, the CDR3 is TGTGCCAGCGCCGTTGACTTGAGCTCCTACAATGAGCAGTTCTTC.